One sample yielded the 30 T cell receptor beta chains listed below, sequenced in a study of regulatory and conventional T cells in RAG deficiency. Conventional CD4+ T cells were sorted from blood as CD25-low CD127-high cells. TCRdb's table, derived via immunoSEQ multiplex PCR, lists solely in-frame clones and lacks some. The table includes roughly 30,000 clones, 90% to 96% detected once. The same data also contributed to another study, on regulatory T cells. As reported in that work: Primers: 52 TRBV forward and 13 TRBJ reverse.

Sequenced sample: CD25- CD4+ T cells sorted from blood. These receptors all come from a human donor in good health.

This chain connects TRBV5-1 to TRBJ2-7; D is perhaps TRBD2 (5 bases). This CDR3 has 15 amino acids. CDR1 SGHRS and CDR2 YFSETQ come from the germline V gene. V lost 5 bases, J lost 0 bases, and 15 bases lay in between. CDR3 sequence: CASRGGVKSSYEQYF. The CDR3 nucleotides are TGCGCCAGCAGAGGAGGCGTGAAGTCCTCCTACGAGCAGTACTTC.

This chain connects TRBV19 to TRBJ1-2; D unresolved. Germline lookup yields CDR1 LNHDA and CDR2 SQIVND (reference sequence). The CDR3 runs to 14 residues. V was shortened by 5 bases and J by 8 bases, with 18 bases between the two germline ends. The CDR3 region has the DNA TGTGCCAGTAGTGTTCACGCGAGGGTCGGGGGCTACACCTTC. Protein product: CASSVHARVGGYTF.

About this clone: The same CDR3 arises from other DNA sequences in this sample as well. This sequence joins TRBV4-2 and TRBJ2-1; 7 positions match TRBD2. Looked up from germline, CDR1 is LGHNA and CDR2 is YNFKEQ. The CDR3 covers 15 residues. The J segment lost 5 bases and the V segment lost 4 bases, leaving 8 bases of the junction unmatched. The chain's CDR3 is CASSRAGLGDNEQFF. For the CDR3, the DNA is TGTGCCAGCAGCCGAGCGGGACTGGGGGACAATGAGCAGTTCTTC.

V is TRBV7-2 and J is TRBJ1-2, with D possibly matching TRBD1 (5 bases). V shed 1 base and J shed 0 bases, with 12 bases lying between them. CDR1 is SGHTA and CDR2 is FQGNSA in the germline V gene. The CDR3 is made up of 16 amino acids. The DNA for the CDR3 is TGTGCCAGCAGCTTAGTGCCAGGGCCTCCTAACTATGGCTACACCTTC. It specifies CASSLVPGPPNYGYTF.

As to this clone: The CDR3 does not close with the conserved phenylalanine or tryptophan, likely indicating a read error. No DNA is shown, since the ends of the CDR3 on it are uncertain; the CDR3 is the one TCRdb lists. The chain links TRBV2 to TRBJ1-4. Termini included, the CDR3 measures 14 amino acids. From germline, CDR1 is SNHLY and CDR2 FYNNEI. The CDR3 reads CASSEEIVGSWGVA.

J is TRBJ2-3 and V is TRBV7-6; D call uncertain. CDR3 length equals 17 residues. Trimming shortened V by 1 base and J by 0 bases, and 14 bases separated the two germline ends. The germline V gene encodes CDR1 SGHVS and CDR2 FNYEAQ. CDR3 coding DNA: TGTGCCAGCAGCTTAGGAGGAGCCGTCCTTAGCACAGATACGCAGTATTTT. Its protein product is CASSLGGAVLSTDTQYF.

Only a few counts were recorded for this clone. The chain carries TRBV19 and TRBJ1-4; 9 bases line up with TRBD1. Germline CDR1 is LNHDA and CDR2 is SQIVND (reference sequence). Trimming cost V 7 bases and J 5 bases; bases outside gene matches: 8. The CDR3 has 15 residues. DNA of the CDR3: TGTGCCAGTAAGCTATCGACAGGGGGAAATGAAAAACTGTTTTTT. This translates into CASKLSTGGNEKLFF.

Note on this clone: One junction end disagrees with the germline gene, perhaps due to a read error. V and J are TRBV7-8 and TRBJ2-1, with 8 bases fitting TRBD2. The germline gives CDR1 SGHVS, CDR2 FQNEAQ. This CDR3 is built from 17 residues. In DNA form, the CDR3 reads TGTGCCAGCAGGGGGGTCGGGAGGGGAGGCTCCTACAATGAGCAGCTCTTC. Translation: CASRGVGRGGSYNEQLF.

The chain's CDR3 is CASSQDPARVMNTGELFF. DNA for the CDR3: TGCGCCAGCAGCCAAGACCCGGCCAGGGTAATGAACACCGGGGAGCTGTTTTTT. This chain joins TRBV4-1 and TRBJ2-2; D possibly corresponds to TRBD1 (5 bases). V gave up 0 bases and J gave up 1 base, with 15 bases separating them. This CDR3 is 18 amino acids long. From germline, CDR1 is MGHRA and CDR2 YSYEKL.

About this clone itself: A read error may produce the germline difference seen at one junction end. Other DNA sequences in this specimen translate into the identical CDR3. The chain joins TRBV7-6 to TRBJ1-6, with D possibly TRBD1 on 6 matching bases. This CDR3 is built from 17 residues. The germline V gene encodes CDR1 SGHVS and CDR2 FNYEAQ. The CDR3 is CASSSGTTPGRNSPLHF. The CDR3 bases are TGTGCCAGCAGCTCAGGGACAACCCCTGGTCGAAATTCCCCCCTCCACTTT.

This clone was picked up one time. The rearrangement uses TRBV7-6 and TRBJ2-1, with 7 bases that match TRBD2. The CDR3 runs 19 residues. V lost 5 bases to trimming and J lost 0 bases; unmatched junction nucleotides: 16. Germline V lookup: CDR1 SGHVS, CDR2 FNYEAQ. The CDR3 loop reads CASSPREGSSGSSYNEQFF. The CDR3 DNA reads TGTGCCAGCAGCCCCCGAGAGGGGTCTAGCGGAAGCTCCTACAATGAGCAGTTCTTC.

Notes on this clone: The sample holds other DNA sequences that translate to the same CDR3. The rearrangement uses TRBV18 and TRBJ1-4; 8 bases align to TRBD1. Germline loops: CDR1 KGHSH, CDR2 LQKENI. V lost 0 bases, J lost 7 bases, and 4 bases stayed unmatched. This CDR3 has 15 amino acids. In nucleotides, the CDR3 is TGTGCCAGCTCACCACCGACAGGGGAAAGTGAAAAACTGTTTTTT. This sequence encodes CASSPPTGESEKLFF.

This chain links TRBV6-1 with TRBJ2-7, with 12 positions matching TRBD2. The CDR3 is 13 amino acids. With 7 bases clipped from V and 4 bases from J, the junction kept 2 bases outside the gene matches. Per the germline V gene, CDR1 is MNHNS and CDR2 is SASEGT. The CDR3 reads CASILAGGYEQYF. The CDR3 nucleotides are TGTGCCAGCATACTAGCGGGAGGTTACGAGCAGTACTTC.

This rearrangement joins TRBV6-5 to TRBJ1-5; 7 bases align to TRBD1. The CDR3 covers 15 residues. V dropped 0 bases and J dropped 2; count of bases not matched to a gene: 1. Germline V gene lookup returns CDR1 MNHEY and CDR2 SVGAGI. The CDR3 here is CASSYSGQGNQPQHF. CDR3 sequence (DNA): TGTGCCAGCAGTTACTCCGGACAGGGCAATCAGCCCCAGCATTTT.

This clone was observed once. The gene calls are TRBV6-5 and TRBJ1-2; D is perhaps TRBD1 (6 bases). V dropped 9 bases and J dropped 0 bases, with 17 bases sitting between them. This CDR3 comprises 15 residues. From germline, CDR1 is MNHEY and CDR2 SVGAGI. The CDR3 loop reads CASGGRAQANYGYTF. CDR3 in DNA: TGTGCCAGTGGGGGCAGGGCCCAAGCTAACTATGGCTACACCTTC.

The chain couples TRBV5-4 to TRBJ2-7; perhaps TRBD1 as D (8 bases). In germline, CDR1 is SGHNT, CDR2 YYREEE (reference sequence). This CDR3 is built from 14 residues. Trimming removed 3 bases from V and 6 bases from J, with 16 bases in between. The CDR3: CASSSQGGYFEQYF. The CDR3 nucleotides are TGTGCCAGCAGCTCACAGGGGGGGTACTTCGAGCAGTACTTC.

Comment on this clone: A read error may account for a junction end that differs from germline. The chain is built from TRBV2 and TRBJ1-5; D possibly corresponds to TRBD1 (5 bases). Germline V lookup: CDR1 SNHLY, CDR2 FYNNEI. This CDR3 contains 14 residues. CDR3 DNA: TGTGCCAGCAGGGAAGACAGTTTCAATCAGCCCCAGCATTTT. It is translated as CASREDSFNQPQHF.

This clone was picked up one time. This chain connects TRBV6-4 to TRBJ2-3; 13 bases fit TRBD2. Germline-derived CDR1 and CDR2 are MRHNA and SNTAGT. The CDR3 runs 15 residues. Trimming took 6 bases from V and 6 from J; bases not matched to a gene: 6. CDR3 in DNA: TGTGCCAGCAGGGACGGGACTAGCGGGGCCGATACGCAGTATTTT. It codes for CASRDGTSGADTQYF.

The gene calls are TRBV9 and TRBJ2-1, with 7 positions matching TRBD2. The germline V gene has CDR1 SGDLS and CDR2 YYNGEE. The CDR3 totals 15 residues. With V trimmed by 0 bases and J by 4 bases, 4 bases remained unmatched. The CDR3 DNA reads TGTGCCAGCAGCGTAGCGGCGGGAGAATACAATGAGCAGTTCTTC. It translates to CASSVAAGEYNEQFF.

The V and J genes are TRBV29-1 and TRBJ1-2; no clear D gene. V gave up 2 bases and J gave up 2 bases, with 6 bases separating them. Germline values: CDR1 SQVTM, CDR2 ANQGSEA. CDR3 length: 12 residues. The CDR3 bases are TGCAGCGTTGAACGTTTAAACTATGGCTACACCTTC. Residues: CSVERLNYGYTF. Using reference TRBV29-1 and TRBJ1-2 for the parts outside the CDR3, the full variable domain is SAVISQKPSRDICQRGTSLTIQCQVDSQVTMMFWYRQQPGQSLTLIATANQGSEATYESGFVIDKFPISRPNLTFSTLTVSNMSPEDSSIYLCSVERLNYGYTFGSGTRLTVV.

The gene calls are TRBV5-1 and TRBJ2-2, with 14 bases fitting TRBD2. Germline values: CDR1 SGHRS, CDR2 YFSETQ. CDR3 length: 15 residues. The V segment lost 4 bases and the J segment 10 bases; nucleotides outside the gene matches: 6. CDR3 DNA sequence: TGCGCCAGCAGCCATGGGACTAGCGGGAGAAAGGAGCTGTTTTTT. Amino acid sequence: CASSHGTSGRKELFF.

The CDR3 is CAWSVGTGGFNSNQPQHF. The CDR3 nucleotides read TGTGCCTGGAGTGTAGGGACAGGGGGTTTTAATAGCAATCAGCCCCAGCATTTT. The chain has TRBV30 and TRBJ1-5; 11 bases are a match to TRBD1. Per the germline V gene, CDR1 is GTSNPN and CDR2 is SVGIG (reference sequence). This CDR3 is built from 18 residues. Trimming cost V 0 bases and J 0 bases; bases outside gene matches: 7.

A single count supports this clone. V and J are TRBV18 and TRBJ2-7; 9 nucleotides agree with TRBD1. The CDR3 extends over 15 amino acids. Germline CDR1 reads KGHSH; CDR2 reads LQKENI. Germline trimming cut 1 base from V and 7 bases from J; bases unmatched to any gene: 8. The CDR3 bases are TGTGCCAGCTCACCACAGGGACAGGGATCTGGTGAGCAGTACTTC. Its translation: CASSPQGQGSGEQYF.

The rearrangement joins TRBV7-8 to TRBJ1-2; D may be TRBD1 (5 bases). The CDR3 is made up of 13 amino acids. The V gene lost 1 base and the J gene lost 8 bases, with 11 bases spanning the gap. The germline V gene encodes CDR1 SGHVS and CDR2 FQNEAQ. This CDR3 reads CASSLGGVYGYTF. In DNA form, the CDR3 reads TGTGCCAGCAGCTTAGGGGGGGTTTACGGCTACACCTTC. Filled out from reference TRBV7-8 and TRBJ1-2, the complete variable domain reads GAGVSQSPRYKVAKRGQDVALRCDPISGHVSLFWYQQALGQGPEFLTYFQNEAQLDKSGLPSDRFFAERPEGSVSTLKIQRTQQEDSAVYLCASSLGGVYGYTFGSGTRLTVV.

In this sample, this clone turned up once. The CDR3 DNA reads as TGTGCCAGCAGCCCCCGCCTCCGTGAGGAGCAGTACTTC. Its protein is CASSPRLREEQYF. The V call is TRBV21-1, the J call TRBJ2-7; the table calls TRBD2, which could not be checked here. TRBV21-1 is shown as a pseudogene. The CDR3 loop spans 13 amino acids.

The CDR3 loop reads CASSSLAGGYNEQFF. CDR3 nucleotide sequence: TGTGCCAGCAGCTCACTAGCGGGGGGCTACAATGAGCAGTTCTTC. The chain links TRBV11-2 to TRBJ2-1; 12 positions match TRBD2. V lost 4 bases and J lost 3; bases outside the gene matches: 1. The CDR3 totals 15 residues. Per the germline V gene, CDR1 is SGHAT and CDR2 is FQNNGV.

This sequence joins TRBV5-6 and TRBJ2-7; no reliable D call. This CDR3 spans 14 amino acids. Between the trimmed V and J ends, which lost 0 bases and 2 bases, there was a span of 9 bases. The germline V gene has CDR1 SGHDT and CDR2 YYEEEE. The CDR3 DNA reads TGTGCCAGCAGCTTGGCGGTAATCGCCTACGAGCAGTACTTC. Its translation: CASSLAVIAYEQYF. The whole variable domain, remainder taken from reference TRBV5-6 and TRBJ2-7, is DAGVTQSPTHLIKTRGQQVTLRCSPKSGHDTVSWYQQALGQGPQFIFQYYEEEERQRGNFPDRFSGHQFPNYSSELNVNALLLGDSALYLCASSLAVIAYEQYFGPGTRLTVT.

The V and J genes are TRBV5-4 and TRBJ2-2, with D perhaps TRBD1 (5 bases). The CDR3 is 18 amino acids. Trimming cost V 4 bases and J 2 bases, with 21 bases left between them. Germline V gene sequence: CDR1 SGHNT, CDR2 YYREEE (reference sequence). The CDR3 nucleotides read TGTGCCAGCAGCCCCCATGGCGGCGGCAGGACAAACACCGGGGAGCTGTTTTTT. Protein sequence: CASSPHGGGRTNTGELFF.

The chain has TRBV18 and TRBJ2-6; D is unresolved. The CDR3 loop spans 13 amino acids. Trimming took off 7 bases at V and 0 bases at J, with 4 bases between the two ends. Germline CDR1 reads KGHSH; CDR2 reads LQKENI. CDR3 nucleotides: TGTGCCAGCTTAAACTCTGGGGCCAACGTCCTGACTTTC. Its translation is CASLNSGANVLTF.

The chain uses TRBV7-2 and TRBJ2-1; 8 nucleotides match TRBD2. The CDR3 spans 14 residues. CDR1 and CDR2 (germline): SGHTA, FQGNSA. With V trimmed by 1 base and J by 10 bases, 6 bases remained unmatched. CDR3 amino acids: CASSLVSGTREQFF. The CDR3 DNA sequence: TGTGCCAGCAGCTTAGTATCCGGGACTAGAGAGCAGTTCTTC.